These 20 T cell receptor beta chains were sequenced from one sample in a study of T cells after yellow fever vaccination. TCRdb reanalysed the 5' RACE reads using MiXCR and keeps one entry per CDR3 protein. The profile shows about 140,000 distinct CDR3 sequences, 6.5% to 8.5% of them singletons. The material sequenced was CD4+ T cells sorted from PBMCs, taken 5 days after the yellow fever booster vaccination. These receptors originate from a man aged 30-40 years who received the YFV17D yellow fever vaccine.

There are many counts of this clonotype. The chain combines TRBV10-3 with TRBJ1-1; D is possibly TRBD1 (6 bases). Germline-derived CDR1 and CDR2 are ENHRY and SYGVKD. The CDR3 sequence is 12 residues long. V dropped 10 bases and J dropped 1 base, with 10 bases sitting between them. The CDR3 is CATRQENTEAFF. The CDR3 bases are TGTGCCACCAGACAGGAGAACACTGAAGCTTTCTTT.

This clonotype was counted many times. This chain uses TRBV23-1 with TRBJ2-5; 10 positions agree with TRBD1. TRBV23-1 is reported as an ORF; its role is uncertain. V was clipped by 2 bases and J by 4 bases; unmatched bases: 7. This CDR3 has 16 amino acids. CDR3 loop: CASSQSPGQGLETQYF. DNA of the CDR3: TGCGCCAGCAGTCAAAGCCCGGGACAGGGGTTAGAGACCCAGTACTTC.

This clonotype was seen only a few times. V is TRBV7-2 and J is TRBJ2-1; D unclear. CDR3 length: 16 amino acids. Trimming removed 0 bases from V and 2 bases from J, with 11 bases in between. The germline V gene encodes CDR1 SGHTA and CDR2 FQGNSA. CDR3 nucleotides: TGTGCCAGCAGCTTAGCGTGGCAGCTTACCTACAATGAGCAGTTCTTC. Amino acids: CASSLAWQLTYNEQFF.

This clonotype was recorded many times. This chain uses TRBV5-1 with TRBJ2-7, with D maybe TRBD1 (6 bases). The CDR3 covers 14 residues. Between the trimmed V and J ends, which lost 2 bases and 2 bases, there was a span of 11 bases. Germline assignment: CDR1 SGHRS and CDR2 YFSETQ. In DNA, the CDR3 is TGCGCCAGCAGCTTCGGGACAAATACCTACGAGCAGTACTTC. Translation: CASSFGTNTYEQYF.

This chain connects TRBV11-2 to TRBJ2-5, with D uncertain. Trimming stripped 4 bases from V and 0 bases from J, with 9 bases between. Germline V gives CDR1 SGHAT, CDR2 FQNNGV. The CDR3 is 14 residues long. The CDR3 sequence is CASSSGVHQETQYF. The CDR3, as DNA: TGTGCCAGCAGCTCCGGAGTTCACCAAGAGACCCAGTACTTC.

The table lists this clonotype with many counts. The chain uses TRBV14 and TRBJ2-5, with no clear D. The CDR3 is made up of 12 amino acids. Germline loops: CDR1 SGHDN, CDR2 FVKESK. V was clipped by 4 bases and J by 5 bases, with 8 bases between them. CDR3 sequence reads: CASSLYAETQYF. As DNA, the CDR3 is TGTGCCAGCAGCCTCTATGCGGAGACCCAGTACTTC.

The V gene is TRBV20-1, the J gene TRBJ1-5; possible D gene TRBD1, 6 bases. V was clipped by 1 base and J by 7 bases, with 20 bases between them. Germline CDR1 reads DFQATT; CDR2 reads SNEGSKA (reference sequence). The CDR3 runs to 16 residues. The CDR3 spells CSARVKGDSAQQPQHF. For the CDR3, the DNA is TGCAGTGCTAGAGTGAAGGGGGACTCGGCCCAGCAGCCCCAGCATTTT.

This clonotype was observed many times. The rearrangement uses TRBV15 and TRBJ2-1; D is unresolved. The V and J ends lost 0 bases and 4 bases respectively, with 13 bases between them. CDR1 is LNHNV and CDR2 is YYDKDF in the germline V gene (reference sequence). This CDR3 has 16 amino acids. The CDR3 sequence is CATSRDPGGRYNEQFF. The CDR3 region has the DNA TGTGCCACCAGCAGAGATCCCGGTGGCAGATACAATGAGCAGTTCTTC. The entire variable domain, with the rest obtained from reference TRBV15 and TRBJ2-1, is as follows: DAMVIQNPRYQVTQFGKPVTLSCSQTLNHNVMYWYQQKSSQAPKLLFHYYDKDFNNEADTPDNFQSRRPNTSFCFLDIRSPGLGDTAMYLCATSRDPGGRYNEQFFGPGTRLTVL.

This clonotype was recorded at least ten times. V usage is TRBV2 and J usage is TRBJ2-1; TRBD2 matches at 7 bases. CDR1 is SNHLY and CDR2 is FYNNEI in the germline V gene. Trimming took 4 bases from V and 10 from J; bases not matched to a gene: 1. This CDR3 is 11 amino acids long. CDR3 nucleotides: TGTGCCAGCAGTGGCGGGAGCGAGCAGTTCTTC. Translated, it gives CASSGGSEQFF.

The genes are TRBV7-2 and TRBJ2-3; TRBD2 matches 13 bases. V was clipped by 5 bases and J by 6 bases; unmatched bases: 5. Germline values: CDR1 SGHTA, CDR2 FQGNSA. The CDR3 totals 15 residues. The CDR3 DNA follows: TGTGCCAGCAGCACCAGGACTAGCGGGAGCGATACGCAGTATTTT. Encoded protein: CASSTRTSGSDTQYF.

The sample holds many counts of this clonotype. This chain uses TRBV7-9 with TRBJ2-7; possible D gene TRBD2, 6 bases. CDR1 is SEHNR, CDR2 FQNEAQ, per germline (reference sequence). The CDR3 has 17 amino acids. V was pared by 4 bases and J by 2 bases, with 21 bases between. DNA for the CDR3: TGTGCCAGCAGCTCGAGGGTGGGTAGCGGTTTCACCTACGAGCAGTACTTC. It specifies CASSSRVGSGFTYEQYF.

This clonotype was counted many times. V is TRBV3-1 and J is TRBJ2-3, with 13 bases fitting TRBD2. Unmatched junction bases numbered 11, after V lost 5 bases and J lost 3 bases. In germline, CDR1 is LGHDT, CDR2 YNNKEL (reference sequence). The CDR3 runs 18 residues. CDR3 loop: CASSEGLAGDRGTDTQYF. The CDR3 DNA reads TGTGCCAGCAGCGAAGGACTAGCGGGAGATCGCGGAACAGATACGCAGTATTTT.

In this sample, this clonotype turned up a few times. The chain carries TRBV12-3 or TRBV12-4 and TRBJ2-1; D is undetermined. This CDR3 has 17 residues. The V end lost 0 bases, the J end lost 0 bases, and 12 bases lay between the germline ends. The CDR3 here is CASSLALDSSSYNEQFF. CDR3 in DNA: TGTGCCAGCAGTTTAGCGCTTGACTCAAGCTCCTACAATGAGCAGTTCTTC.

The table lists this clonotype with a few counts. In DNA form, the CDR3 reads TGTGCCAGCTCGCCCGGGACTAGCGGGAGTAACCAAGAGACCCAGTACTTC. Its translation: CASSPGTSGSNQETQYF. The genes are TRBV5-4 and TRBJ2-5; TRBD2 matches 14 bases. The J segment lost 0 bases and the V segment lost 7 bases, leaving 8 bases of the junction unmatched. This CDR3 is built from 17 residues. The germline gives CDR1 SGHNT, CDR2 YYREEE (reference sequence).

The chain joins TRBV18 to TRBJ1-4; a possible D gene is TRBD1 (5 bases). The CDR3 length is 15 residues. The germline gives CDR1 KGHSH, CDR2 LQKENI. V lost 0 bases and J 7 bases, leaving 12 bases between the germline ends. CDR3 in amino acids: CASSPPGVVREKLFF. CDR3 sequence (DNA): TGTGCCAGCTCACCACCGGGGGTAGTTCGTGAAAAACTGTTTTTT.

In this sample, this clonotype turned up many times. The J gene is TRBJ2-3, the V gene TRBV7-2, with TRBD1 identical over 7 bases. The CDR3 runs to 14 residues. The ends lost 2 bases at V and 2 bases at J; junction bases unmatched: 1. CDR1 is SGHTA, CDR2 FQGNSA, per germline. The chain's CDR3 is CASSLRGPTDTQYF. The CDR3 bases are TGTGCCAGCAGCTTAAGGGGGCCCACAGATACGCAGTATTTT.

This clonotype was found many times. The chain has TRBV7-2 and TRBJ1-3, with unresolved D. This CDR3 region has 15 residues. Germline lookup yields CDR1 SGHTA and CDR2 FQGNSA. V lost 0 bases and J 0 bases, leaving 6 bases between the germline ends. The CDR3 reads CASSLAGFSGNTIYF. The CDR3 DNA follows: TGTGCCAGCAGCTTAGCTGGTTTCTCTGGAAACACCATATATTTT.

This clonotype was picked up many times. The rearrangement links TRBV29-1 to TRBJ1-5; 7 nucleotides align to TRBD1. CDR1 is SQVTM and CDR2 is ANQGSEA in the germline V gene. The CDR3 spans 13 residues. The CDR3 sequence: CSAVTGDNQPQHF. In nucleotides, the CDR3 is TGCAGTGCTGTTACAGGGGATAATCAGCCCCAGCATTTT.

This clonotype was found many times. The chain combines TRBV7-2 with TRBJ2-4; D might be TRBD1 (6 bases). Between the trimmed V and J ends, which lost 3 bases and 0 bases, there was a span of 9 bases. The CDR3 is 15 amino acids. Germline V gene lookup returns CDR1 SGHTA and CDR2 FQGNSA. The CDR3 region is CASSLGRGAKNIQYF. CDR3 DNA: TGTGCCAGCAGCTTGGGCAGGGGAGCCAAAAACATTCAGTACTTC.

V is TRBV6-1 and J is TRBJ2-5; 7 nucleotides match TRBD2. CDR3 length: 14 amino acids. V gave up 7 bases and J gave up 5 bases; unmatched junction bases: 10. In germline, CDR1 is MNHNS, CDR2 SASEGT. The CDR3 here is CASTSGGVGETQYF. CDR3 in DNA: TGTGCCAGCACCTCTGGGGGGGTCGGGGAGACCCAGTACTTC.